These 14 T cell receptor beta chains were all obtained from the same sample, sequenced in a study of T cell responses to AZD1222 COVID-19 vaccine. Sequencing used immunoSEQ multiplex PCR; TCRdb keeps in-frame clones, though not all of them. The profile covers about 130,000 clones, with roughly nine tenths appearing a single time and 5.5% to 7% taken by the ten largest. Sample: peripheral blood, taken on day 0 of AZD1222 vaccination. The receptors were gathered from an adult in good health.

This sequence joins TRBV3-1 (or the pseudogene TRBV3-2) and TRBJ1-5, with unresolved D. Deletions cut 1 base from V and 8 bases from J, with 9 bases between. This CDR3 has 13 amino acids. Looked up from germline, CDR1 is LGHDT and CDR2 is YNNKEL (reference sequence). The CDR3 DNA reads TGTGCCAGCAGCCAAGCGGGTAGGAAGCCCCAGCATTTT. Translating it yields CASSQAGRKPQHF.

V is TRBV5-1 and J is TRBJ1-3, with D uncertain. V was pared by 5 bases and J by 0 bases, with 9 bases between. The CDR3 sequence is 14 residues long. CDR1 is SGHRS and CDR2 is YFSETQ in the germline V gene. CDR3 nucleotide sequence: TGCGCCAGCAGTGCGGCAGCCTCTGGAAACACCATATATTTT. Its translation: CASSAAASGNTIYF.

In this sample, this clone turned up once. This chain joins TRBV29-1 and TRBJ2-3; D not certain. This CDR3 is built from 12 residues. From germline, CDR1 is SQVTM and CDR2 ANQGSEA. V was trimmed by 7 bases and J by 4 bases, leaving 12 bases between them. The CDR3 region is CSGERGPDTQYF. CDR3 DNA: TGCAGCGGCGAAAGAGGCCCAGATACGCAGTATTTT.

CDR3 sequence: CANRTAYNEQFF. The CDR3 DNA sequence: TGTGCCAACCGGACAGCCTACAATGAGCAGTTCTTC. The chain couples TRBV12-3 or TRBV12-4 to TRBJ2-1; TRBD1 might be the D (6 bases). This CDR3 spans 12 amino acids. V was cut by 10 bases and J by 2 bases, with 9 bases left in between.

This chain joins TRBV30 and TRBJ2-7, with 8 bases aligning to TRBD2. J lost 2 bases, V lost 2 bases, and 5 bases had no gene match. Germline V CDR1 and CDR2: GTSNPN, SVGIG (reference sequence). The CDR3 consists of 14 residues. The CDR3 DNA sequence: TGTGCCTGGAGTCGCGGGGGGCTTACCTACGAGCAGTACTTC. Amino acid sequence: CAWSRGGLTYEQYF.

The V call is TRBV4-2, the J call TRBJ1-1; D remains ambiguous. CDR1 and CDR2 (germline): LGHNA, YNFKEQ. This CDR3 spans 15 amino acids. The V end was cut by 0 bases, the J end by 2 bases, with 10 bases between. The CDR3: CASSQEVVLNTEAFF. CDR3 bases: TGTGCCAGCAGCCAAGAGGTTGTCTTAAACACTGAAGCTTTCTTT.

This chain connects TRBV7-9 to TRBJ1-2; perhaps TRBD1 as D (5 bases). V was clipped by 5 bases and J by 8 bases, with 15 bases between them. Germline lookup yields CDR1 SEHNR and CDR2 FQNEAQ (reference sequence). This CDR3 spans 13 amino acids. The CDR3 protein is CASSPDSSLGYTF. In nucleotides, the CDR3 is TGTGCCAGCAGCCCCGACAGCAGCTTGGGCTACACCTTC. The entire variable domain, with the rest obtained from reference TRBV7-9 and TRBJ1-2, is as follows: DTGVSQNPRHKITKRGQNVTFRCDPISEHNRLYWYRQTLGQGPEFLTYFQNEAQLEKSRLLSDRFSAERPKGSFSTLEIQRTEQGDSAMYLCASSPDSSLGYTFGSGTRLTVV.

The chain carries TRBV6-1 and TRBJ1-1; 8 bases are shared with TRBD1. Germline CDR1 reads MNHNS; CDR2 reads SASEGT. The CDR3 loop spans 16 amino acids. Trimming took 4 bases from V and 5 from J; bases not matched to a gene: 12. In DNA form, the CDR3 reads TGTGCCAGCAGTGGGATGTCTCAGGGGGCCAGGACTGAAGCTTTCTTT. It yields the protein CASSGMSQGARTEAFF.

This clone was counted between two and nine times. For the CDR3, the DNA is TGTGCCAGCAGCGCGGCAATTGACGGAGCCTCTGGAAACACCATATATTTT. Its protein product is CASSAAIDGASGNTIYF. The chain joins TRBV7-7 to TRBJ1-3; D not resolved. CDR3 length equals 17 residues. The germline V gene has CDR1 SSHAT and CDR2 FNYEAQ (reference sequence). The V gene lost 5 bases and the J gene lost 0 bases, with 17 bases spanning the gap.

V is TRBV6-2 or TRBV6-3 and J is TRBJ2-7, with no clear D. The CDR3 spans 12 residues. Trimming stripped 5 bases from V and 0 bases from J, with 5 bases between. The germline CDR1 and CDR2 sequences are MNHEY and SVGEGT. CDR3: CASSESSYEQYF. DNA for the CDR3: TGTGCCAGCAGTGAGAGCTCCTACGAGCAGTACTTC.

The CDR3 reads CASSEGRNTEAFF. In DNA form, the CDR3 reads TGTGCCAGCAGTGAAGGCCGGAACACTGAAGCTTTCTTT. V usage is TRBV6-1 and J usage is TRBJ1-1; no clear D. Germline lookup yields CDR1 MNHNS and CDR2 SASEGT. Trimming cost V 1 base and J 1 base, with 4 bases left between them. The CDR3 is made up of 13 amino acids.

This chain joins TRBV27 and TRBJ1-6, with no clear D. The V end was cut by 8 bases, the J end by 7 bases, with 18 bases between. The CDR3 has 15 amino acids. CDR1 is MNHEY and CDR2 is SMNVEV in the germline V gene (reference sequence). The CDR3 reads CASGFIVSRNSPLHF. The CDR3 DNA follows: TGTGCCAGCGGCTTCATTGTCTCAAGGAATTCACCCCTCCACTTT.

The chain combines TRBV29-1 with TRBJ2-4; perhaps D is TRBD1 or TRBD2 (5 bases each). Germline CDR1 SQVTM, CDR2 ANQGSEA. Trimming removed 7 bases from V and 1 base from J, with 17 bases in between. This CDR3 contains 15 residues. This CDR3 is CSARGAQAAKNIQYF. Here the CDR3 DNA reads TGCAGCGCGAGAGGGGCTCAGGCGGCCAAAAACATTCAGTACTTC.

The CDR3 DNA follows: TGTGCCAGCAGCCAAGTGGACGGCTCCCTAGTAGGCTACAATGAGCAGTTCTTC. Translation gives CASSQVDGSLVGYNEQFF. This sequence joins TRBV3-1 (or the pseudogene TRBV3-2) and TRBJ2-1; D not certain. CDR1 LGHDT and CDR2 YNNKEL come from the germline V gene (reference sequence). With 1 base removed from V and 3 bases from J, the gap between germline ends came to 19 bases. The CDR3 has 18 amino acids.